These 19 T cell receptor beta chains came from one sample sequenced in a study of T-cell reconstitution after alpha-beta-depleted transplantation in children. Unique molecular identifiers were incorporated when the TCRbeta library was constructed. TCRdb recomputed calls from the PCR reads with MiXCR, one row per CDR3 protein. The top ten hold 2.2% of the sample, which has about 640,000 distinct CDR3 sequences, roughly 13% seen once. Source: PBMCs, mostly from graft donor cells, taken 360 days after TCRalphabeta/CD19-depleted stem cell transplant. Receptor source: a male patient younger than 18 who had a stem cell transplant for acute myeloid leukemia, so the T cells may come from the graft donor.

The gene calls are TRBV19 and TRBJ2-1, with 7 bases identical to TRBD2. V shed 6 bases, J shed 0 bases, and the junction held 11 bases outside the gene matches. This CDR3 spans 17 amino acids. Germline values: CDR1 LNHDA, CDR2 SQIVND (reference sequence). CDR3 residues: CASRHTSVGSSYNEQFF. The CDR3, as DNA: TGTGCCAGTAGGCACACTAGCGTCGGGAGCTCCTACAATGAGCAGTTCTTC.

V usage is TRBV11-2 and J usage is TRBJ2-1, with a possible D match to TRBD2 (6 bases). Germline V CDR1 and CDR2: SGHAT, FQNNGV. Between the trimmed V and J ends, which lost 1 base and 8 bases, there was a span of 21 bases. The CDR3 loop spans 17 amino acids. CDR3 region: CASSLGPYRDGGDEQFF. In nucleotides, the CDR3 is TGTGCCAGCAGCTTAGGCCCCTACCGGGACGGCGGGGATGAGCAGTTCTTC.

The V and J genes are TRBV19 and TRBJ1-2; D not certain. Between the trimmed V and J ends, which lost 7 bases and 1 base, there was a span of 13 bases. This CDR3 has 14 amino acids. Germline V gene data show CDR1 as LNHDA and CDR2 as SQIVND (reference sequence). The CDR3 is CASKPPGFNYGYTF. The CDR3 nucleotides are TGTGCCAGTAAGCCCCCAGGATTTAACTATGGCTACACCTTC.

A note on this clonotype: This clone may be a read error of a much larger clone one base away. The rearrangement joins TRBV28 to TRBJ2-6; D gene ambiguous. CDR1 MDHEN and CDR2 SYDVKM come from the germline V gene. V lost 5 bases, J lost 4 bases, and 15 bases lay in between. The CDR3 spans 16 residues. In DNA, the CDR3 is TGTGCCAGCAGTCTCTGGGTAGGATGCGGGGCCAACGTCCTGACTTTC. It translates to CASSLWVGCGANVLTF.

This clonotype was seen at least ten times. CDR3 loop: CASSSPYEQYF. DNA for the CDR3: TGTGCCAGCAGCTCCCCCTACGAGCAGTACTTC. The chain employs TRBV7-2 and TRBJ2-7; no clear D gene. V was pared by 4 bases and J by 2 bases, with 3 bases between. CDR3 length equals 11 residues. Per germline, CDR1 SGHTA and CDR2 FQGNSA.

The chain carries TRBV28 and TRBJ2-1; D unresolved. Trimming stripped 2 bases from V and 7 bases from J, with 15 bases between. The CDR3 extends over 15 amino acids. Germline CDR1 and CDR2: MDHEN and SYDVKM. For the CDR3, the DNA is TGTGCCAGCAGTTTAATAGCCCTTGAATGGAATGAGCAGTTCTTC. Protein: CASSLIALEWNEQFF.

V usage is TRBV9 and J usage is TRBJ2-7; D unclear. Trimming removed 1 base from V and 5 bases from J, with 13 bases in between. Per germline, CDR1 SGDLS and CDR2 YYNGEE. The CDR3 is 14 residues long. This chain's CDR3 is CASSVSPSPHEQYF. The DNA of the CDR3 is TGTGCCAGCAGCGTAAGTCCCAGTCCCCACGAGCAGTACTTC. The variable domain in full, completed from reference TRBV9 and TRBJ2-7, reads DSGVTQTPKHLITATGQRVTLRCSPRSGDLSVYWYQQSLDQGLQFLIQYYNGEERAKGNILERFSAQQFPDLHSELNLSSLELGDSALYFCASSVSPSPHEQYFGPGTRLTVT.

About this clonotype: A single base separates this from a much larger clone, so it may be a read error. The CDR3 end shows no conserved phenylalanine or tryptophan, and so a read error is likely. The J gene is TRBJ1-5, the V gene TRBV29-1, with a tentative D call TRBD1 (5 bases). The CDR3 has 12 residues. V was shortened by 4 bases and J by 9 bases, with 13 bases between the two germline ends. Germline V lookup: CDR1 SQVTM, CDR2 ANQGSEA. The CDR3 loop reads CSVGSHGGPQHS. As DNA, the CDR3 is TGCAGCGTTGGGTCCCACGGGGGGCCCCAGCATTCT.

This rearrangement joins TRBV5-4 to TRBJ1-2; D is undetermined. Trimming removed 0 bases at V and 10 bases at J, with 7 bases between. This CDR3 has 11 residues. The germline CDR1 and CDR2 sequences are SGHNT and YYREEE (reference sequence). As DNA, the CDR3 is TGTGCCAGCAGCTTGGGCGGGCCCTACACCTTC. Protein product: CASSLGGPYTF.

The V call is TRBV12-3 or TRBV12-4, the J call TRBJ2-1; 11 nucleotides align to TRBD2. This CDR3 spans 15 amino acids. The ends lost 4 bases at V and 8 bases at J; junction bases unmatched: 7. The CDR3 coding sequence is TGTGCCAGCAGTTCGGGACTAGCGGATGGGGATGAGCAGTTCTTC. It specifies CASSSGLADGDEQFF.

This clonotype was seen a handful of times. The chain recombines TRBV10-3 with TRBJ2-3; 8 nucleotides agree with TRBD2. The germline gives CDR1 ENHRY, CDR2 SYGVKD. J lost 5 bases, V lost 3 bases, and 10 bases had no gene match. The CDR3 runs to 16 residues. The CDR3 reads CAISDLAGGLGDTQYF. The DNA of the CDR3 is TGTGCCATCAGTGATCTCGCGGGAGGTCTTGGAGATACGCAGTATTTT.

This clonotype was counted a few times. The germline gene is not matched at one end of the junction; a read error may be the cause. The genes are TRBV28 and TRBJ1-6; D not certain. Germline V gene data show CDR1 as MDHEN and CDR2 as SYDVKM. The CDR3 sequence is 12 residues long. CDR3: CASGEGPSPPQF. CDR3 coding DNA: TGTGCCAGCGGAGAAGGACCTAGTCCCCCCCAATTT.

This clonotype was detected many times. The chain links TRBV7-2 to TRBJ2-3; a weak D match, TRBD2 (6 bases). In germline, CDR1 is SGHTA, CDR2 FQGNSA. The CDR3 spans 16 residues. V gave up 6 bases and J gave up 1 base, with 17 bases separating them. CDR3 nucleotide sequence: TGTGCCAGCAGTTCTGGGGCGGGGCGGGGCACAGATACGCAGTATTTT. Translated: CASSSGAGRGTDTQYF. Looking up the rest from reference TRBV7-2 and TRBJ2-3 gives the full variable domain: GAGVSQSPSNKVTEKGKDVELRCDPISGHTALYWYRQSLGQGLEFLIYFQGNSAPDKSGLPSDRFSAERTGGSVSTLTIQRTQQEDSAVYLCASSSGAGRGTDTQYFGPGTRLTVL.

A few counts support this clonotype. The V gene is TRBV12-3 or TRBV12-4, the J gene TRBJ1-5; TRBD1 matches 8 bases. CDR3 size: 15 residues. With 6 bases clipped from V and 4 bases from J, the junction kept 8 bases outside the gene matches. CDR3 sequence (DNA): TGTGCCAGCAGCCTAGGACAGGGATATAATCAGCCCCAGCATTTT. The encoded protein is CASSLGQGYNQPQHF.

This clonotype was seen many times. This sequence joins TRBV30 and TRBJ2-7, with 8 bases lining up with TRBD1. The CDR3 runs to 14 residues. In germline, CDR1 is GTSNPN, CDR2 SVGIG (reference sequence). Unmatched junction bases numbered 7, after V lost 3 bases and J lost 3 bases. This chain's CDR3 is CAWRRDRTYYEQYF. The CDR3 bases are TGTGCCTGGAGAAGGGACAGGACCTACTACGAGCAGTACTTC.

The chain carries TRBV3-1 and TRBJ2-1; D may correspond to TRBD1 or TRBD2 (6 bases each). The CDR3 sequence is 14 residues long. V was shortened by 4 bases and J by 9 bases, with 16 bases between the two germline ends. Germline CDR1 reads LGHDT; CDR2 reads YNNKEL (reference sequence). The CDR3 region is CASSLRGTFGEQFF. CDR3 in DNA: TGTGCCAGCAGCCTGAGGGGGACTTTCGGTGAGCAGTTCTTC.

The CDR3 DNA reads TGTGCCAGCAGTCTATCGGGAGGGGGATTTAGCACAGATACGCAGTATTTT. It encodes CASSLSGGGFSTDTQYF. This chain uses TRBV28 with TRBJ2-3; 8 bases align to TRBD2. V was clipped by 5 bases and J by 0 bases; unmatched bases: 10. The CDR3 is made up of 17 amino acids. Germline CDR1 and CDR2: MDHEN and SYDVKM.

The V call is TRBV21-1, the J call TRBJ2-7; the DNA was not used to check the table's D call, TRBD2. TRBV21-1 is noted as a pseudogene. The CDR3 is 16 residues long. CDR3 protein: CASSKVKRQGPSEQYF. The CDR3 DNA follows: TGTGCCAGCAGCAAAGTAAAGCGGCAAGGGCCCTCCGAGCAGTACTTC.

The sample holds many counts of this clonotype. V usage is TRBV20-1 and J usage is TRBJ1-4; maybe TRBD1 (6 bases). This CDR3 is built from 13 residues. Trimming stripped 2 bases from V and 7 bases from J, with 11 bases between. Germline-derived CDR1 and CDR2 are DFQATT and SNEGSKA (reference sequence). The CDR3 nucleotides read TGCAGTGCTAGACAGGGGAGGCCTGAAAAACTGTTTTTT. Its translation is CSARQGRPEKLFF.